This entry is about one T cell receptor (beta chain). Additional DNA sequences in this sample encode the identical CDR3. The method was immunoSEQ multiplex PCR; TCRdb's version includes in-frame clones alone and lacks a portion of them. This table has approximately 260,000 clones, roughly nine tenths appearing once. From germline, CDR1 is DFQATT and CDR2 SNEGSKA (reference sequence). Trimming left V 4 bases short and J 3 bases short, with 3 bases between. The CDR3 sequence is 10 residues long. The record originates from a study of blood T cell repertoires in COVID-19. The TCR sequence derives from a man in his sixties who had recovered from COVID-19. The chain employs TRBV20-1 and TRBJ2-5; D is unresolved. Material: peripheral blood. The CDR3 DNA is TGCAGTGCTACTGAAGAGACCCAGTACTTC. Its protein is CSATEETQYF.